Listed below are T cell receptor beta chains from one sample, sequenced in a study of control samples from healthy donors and cancer patients. Generated by immunoSEQ multiplex PCR, the TCRdb table keeps only in-frame clones and is missing some. The sample has around 120,000 clones, approximately 94% seen once; the top ten hold roughly 1.7%. Sequenced: PBMCs. These receptors all stem from a man in his fifties or sixties with head and neck cancer. Each CDR3 is given with its conserved first and last residue. The D gene is left open where the match is weak. Some rows have no size entry. The others give once, few or many, or a class for an expanded clone.

v_call	d_call	j_call	clone_size	cdr3_nt	cdr3_aa
TRBV12-3/TRBV12-4	-	TRBJ1-1	-	TGTGCCAGCAGTCTGATGTCCCGGGGGAAAGCTTTCTTT	CASSLMSRGKAFF
TRBV18	TRBD1	TRBJ1-4	-	TGTGCCAGCTCTCTACTACCGCAAACGATTTCAGGGGGACCGGGTAATGAAAAACTGTTTTTT	CASSLLPQTISGGPGNEKLFF
TRBV5-1	-	TRBJ2-3	-	TGCGCCAGCAGCTTGGAACAGGGAGGACCCTATACGCAGTATTTT	CASSLEQGGPYTQYF
TRBV29-1	TRBD1	TRBJ2-1	-	TGCAGCGTTTTTTCGGGGACAGTGTCTACTGATGAGCAGTTCTTC	CSVFSGTVSTDEQFF
TRBV6-2/TRBV6-3	TRBD1	TRBJ2-3	few	TGTGCCAGCAGCGACGGGACAGGGGACACAGATACGCAGTATTTT	CASSDGTGDTDTQYF
TRBV27	-	TRBJ2-2	-	TGTGCCAGCAGTTTAGGGGAGTGGCCAGGGGGGGACACCGGGGAGCTGTTTTTT	CASSLGEWPGGDTGELFF
TRBV4-2	-	TRBJ1-1	-	TGTGCCAGCAGCCCGAGTAGGGGCGGACGGGACACTGAAGCTTTCTTT	CASSPSRGGRDTEAFF
TRBV5-1	-	TRBJ1-4	once	TGCGCCAGCAGCTCATCTGGGGAGGGAGCAACTAATGAAAAACTGTTTTTT	CASSSSGEGATNEKLFF
TRBV6-1	-	TRBJ1-1	-	TGTGCCAGCAGTGAAAATGCGAACAGGCGGAACACTGAAGCTTTCTTT	CASSENANRRNTEAFF
TRBV19	-	TRBJ1-1	-	TGTGCCAGTAGTATTGGGGACGGTGAAGCTTTCTTT	CASSIGDGEAFF
TRBV2	-	TRBJ1-2	-	TGTGCCAGCAGTGTTATTCAGGGGCTCGATGGCTACACCTTC	CASSVIQGLDGYTF
TRBV5-1	-	TRBJ2-1	once	TGCGCCAGCAGCTTGGGAGGGGTCAATGAGCAGTTCTTC	CASSLGGVNEQFF
TRBV6-2/TRBV6-3	TRBD2	TRBJ2-5	-	TGTGCCAGCAGTCAGGGACTAGCGGGGGGTATCCAAGAGACCCAGTACTTC	CASSQGLAGGIQETQYF
TRBV27	-	TRBJ2-1	-	TGTGCCAGCAGTTTGAGGGGGGCCTACAATGAGCAGTTCTTC	CASSLRGAYNEQFF
TRBV5-1	-	TRBJ1-1	-	TGCGCCAGCAGCTTACAGGTTATGAACACTGAAGCTTTCTTT	CASSLQVMNTEAFF
TRBV7-2	TRBD2	TRBJ2-4	-	TGTGCCAGCAGCTTAGGTTGGGGGGGGGAAAACATTCAGTACTTC	CASSLGWGGENIQYF
TRBV5-6	-	TRBJ1-2	-	TGTGCCAGCAGCCGGACAGTTTATGGCTACACCTTC	CASSRTVYGYTF
TRBV5-5	-	TRBJ1-1	-	TGTGCCAGCAGCTTGGTCGGGGGAGTAATTGGGAACACTGAAGCTTTCTTT	CASSLVGGVIGNTEAFF
TRBV7-9	TRBD2	TRBJ2-1	once	TGTGCCAGCAGCGGTAGGACTAGCGGGGGGTATGAGCAGTTCTTC	CASSGRTSGGYEQFF
TRBV6-5	-	TRBJ1-4	-	TGTGCCAGCAGGAAAACAACTAATGAAAAACTGTTTTTT	CASRKTTNEKLFF
TRBV7-2	-	TRBJ2-7	once	TGTGCCAGCAGCTACCTCTACGAGCAGTACTTC	CASSYLYEQYF
TRBV5-3	-	TRBJ2-3	-	TGTGCCAGAAAAGCGGATACGCAGTATTTT	CARKADTQYF
TRBV6-5	-	TRBJ1-5	-	TGTGCCAGCAGCCCGGTGAGGGGGACGGATCAGCCCCAGCATTTT	CASSPVRGTDQPQHF
TRBV19	-	TRBJ1-3	-	TGTGCCAGTAGTATAGGAGGGAGTAGGACTGGAAACACCATATATTTT	CASSIGGSRTGNTIYF
TRBV7-2	-	TRBJ2-5	-	TGTGCCAGCAGCTTAGTCTTCGGAGAGACCCAGTACTTC	CASSLVFGETQYF
TRBV20-1	-	TRBJ2-5	-	TGCAGTGCTAGTAAAGAGACCCAGTACTTC	CSASKETQYF
TRBV18	-	TRBJ1-5	-	TGTGCCAGCTCCCCGAACAAACATAGCAATCAGCCCCAGCATTTT	CASSPNKHSNQPQHF
TRBV10-3	TRBD2	TRBJ2-4	-	TGTGCCATCAGTGAGGACACGGGACTAGCGGGGGGACTAGCCAAAAACATTCAGTACTTC	CAISEDTGLAGGLAKNIQYF
TRBV3-1/TRBV3-2	TRBD2	TRBJ2-7	-	TGTGCCAGCAGCCAAGGGGATGGACTAGGCCCGACCTACGAGCAGTACTTC	CASSQGDGLGPTYEQYF
TRBV12-3/TRBV12-4	-	TRBJ1-2	few	TGTGCCAGCAGTTTTATTCAGGCCTATGGCTACACCTTC	CASSFIQAYGYTF
TRBV7-9	TRBD2	TRBJ2-7	-	TGTGCCAGCAGCTTAGGACTAGCGGGGGGCCCATCCTACGAGCAGTACTTC	CASSLGLAGGPSYEQYF
TRBV10-3	TRBD2	TRBJ2-1	-	TGTGCCATCTCCCGGGGGGGATTTGCGAATGAGCAGTTCTTC	CAISRGGFANEQFF
TRBV7-2	TRBD1	TRBJ1-1	-	TGTGCCAGCAGCTTAGGGACAGGCCTGAACACTGAAGCTTTCTTT	CASSLGTGLNTEAFF